The T cell receptor beta chain under discussion was sequenced for a study of spatial heterogeneity in lung cancer. The study, taken as a whole, reports: The study found that expanded intratumoral alpha and beta TCR counts tracked tumor mutation counts. Regional and ubiquitous nonsynonymous mutations were tracked by counts of regional and ubiquitous expanded TCRs, respectively.

To note about this clonotype: Its antigen remains unknown. This beta chain lies outside the target of a library built for alpha chains; its clone size means little.

TCRdb independently ran MiXCR on the 5' RACE reads; one entry per CDR3 protein. The sample has 5,000 to 6,000 distinct CDR3 sequences; about 15% are singletons. V was clipped by 7 bases and J by 0 bases, with 18 bases between them. Germline lookup yields CDR1 SGHVS and CDR2 FNYEAQ. The CDR3 loop spans 16 amino acids. The time point here: sample taken at primary tumor resection. The donors, fewer than 90 patients with untreated early-stage non-small cell lung cancer, provided the samples. Tumor, nontumor lung or frozen PBMC supplied whole RNA, sequenced without sorting. V is TRBV7-6 and J is TRBJ2-5; D uncertain. This sequence originates from a male donor with early-stage non-small cell lung cancer. The sample in question was lung tumor tissue, obtained at surgery. CDR3 in amino acids: CASTPNQAQYQETQYF. The CDR3 DNA is TGTGCCAGCACCCCCAACCAAGCCCAGTACCAAGAGACCCAGTACTTC.